This TCR beta chain was identified during a study of Ad26.COV2.S vaccination and SARS-CoV-2 variants. Study summary: Donor got 5x10^10 or 1x10^11 viral particles of Ad26.COV2.S.

Generated by immunoSEQ multiplex PCR, the TCRdb table keeps only in-frame clones and is missing some. This sample has 200,000 to 250,000 clones, with around 89% found just once. With respect to this clone: What it recognizes is unknown.

The treatment denotes: some 20 received Ad26.COV2.S at low or high dose, single or two shots; about 5 received placebo; per-sample allocation not given. The samples date from day 63 after the first vaccine or placebo injection. Based in Boston, the donor was an adult of 18-55 years. Study-level points and caveats: Total T cell responses were possibly underestimated by TCR breadth and depth analyses.

The source was peripheral blood, collected in a trial of Ad26.COV2.S vaccine versus placebo. The TCR was taken from a person aged 18-60 years who received the Ad26.COV2.S COVID-19 vaccine or a placebo.

The CDR3 nucleotides read TGTGCCAGCAGGAGTATCATAGGGGGCCAAGAAAAACTGTTTTTT. This codes for CASRSIIGGQEKLFF. This chain uses TRBV6-5 with TRBJ1-4; 7 bases line up with TRBD1. The CDR3 runs 15 residues. Germline-derived CDR1 and CDR2 are MNHEY and SVGAGI. J lost 8 bases, V lost 6 bases, and 12 bases had no gene match.